The rows below give T cell receptor beta chains drawn from one sample of a study of shared clonotypes between healthy human individuals. Sequenced by immunoSEQ multiplex PCR; TCRdb stores in-frame clones only, minus some. The sample holds around 650,000 clones, 90% to 97% seen once. Material: naive CD8+ T cells sorted from blood. Every receptor here comes from a woman aged 30 to 39 in good health. The CDR3 runs from the conserved cysteine through the conserved F or W. A D gene is named only where the DNA matches it firmly. Not all rows give a size; the values are once, few, many and, for expanded clones, a class.

.	.	TRBV27	TRBJ2-1	TGTGCCAGCCGGACTACATACAATGAGCAGTTCTTC	CASRTTYNEQFF
.	.	TRBV4-1	TRBJ1-4	TGCGCCAGCAGCCAAGATCAGGGACGGTATGGTGGGGAAAAACTGTTTTTT	CASSQDQGRYGGEKLFF
.	.	TRBV18	TRBJ2-1	TGTGCCAGCTCACCACGCGGTGAAGGGATCAATGAGCAGTTCTTC	CASSPRGEGINEQFF
.	.	TRBV4-1	TRBJ2-1	TGCGCCAGCAGCTTCCGACTGGGGAATGAGCAGTTCTTC	CASSFRLGNEQFF
.	.	TRBV19	TRBJ1-1	TGTGCCAGTAGTCTCTGGACCGATCCTGAAGCTTTCTTT	CASSLWTDPEAFF
.	.	TRBV11-2	TRBJ2-7	TGTGCCAGCAGCTTAGGGCAGGGGACGTACGAGCAGTACTTC	CASSLGQGTYEQYF
.	.	TRBV7-8	TRBJ2-7	TGTGCCAGCAGCTTAGTGGCCGGGGCCTACGAGCAGTACTTC	CASSLVAGAYEQYF
.	.	TRBV14	TRBJ2-7	TGTGCCAGCAGCCAAGTGGAGACCTATTACGAGCAGTACTTC	CASSQVETYYEQYF
.	.	TRBV5-6	TRBJ2-2	TGTGCCAGCAGCTTCACCGGGGAGCTGTTTTTT	CASSFTGELFF
TRBD2	once	TRBV28	TRBJ2-7	TGTGCCAGCACCGCCCGGGGGACTAGACTTTACGAGCAGTACTTC	CASTARGTRLYEQYF
.	.	TRBV7-9	TRBJ2-2	TGTGCCAGCAGCGCAGGGGCCCAACCCGGGGAGCTGTTTTTT	CASSAGAQPGELFF
TRBD1	.	TRBV6-1	TRBJ2-7	TGTGCCAGCAGTGAAGCTACTGGCGGGACAGGGGCCTACGAGCAGTACTTC	CASSEATGGTGAYEQYF
TRBD2	.	TRBV27	TRBJ2-3	TGTGCCAGCACTCTAGCGGGAGGGATAGCAGATACGCAGTATTTT	CASTLAGGIADTQYF
.	.	TRBV2	TRBJ2-4	TGTGCCAGCAGTATGGGGAGCCCGGGTGGTCTAGCCAAAAACATTCAGTACTTC	CASSMGSPGGLAKNIQYF
TRBD2	once	TRBV9	TRBJ2-3	TGTGCCAGCAGCGGTAGCGGGAGTGCAGATACGCAGTATTTT	CASSGSGSADTQYF
.	once	TRBV11-2	TRBJ2-7	TGTGCCAGCAGCTTAGATAGGGGAGCCTACGAGCAGTACTTC	CASSLDRGAYEQYF
.	.	TRBV5-4	TRBJ1-1	TGTGCCAGCAGCTCCCCGAACACTGAAGCTTTCTTT	CASSSPNTEAFF
.	.	TRBV27	TRBJ1-4	TGTGCCAGCAGCATCCTCGCAACTAATGAAAAACTGTTTTTT	CASSILATNEKLFF
.	.	TRBV5-5	TRBJ2-2	TGTGCCAGCAGCTTGCCGCAAGGCCCTTCGAACACCGGGGAGCTGTTTTTT	CASSLPQGPSNTGELFF
TRBD2	once	TRBV2	TRBJ2-3	TGTGCCAGCAGCGTAATAGCGGGCAGCACAGATACGCAGTATTTT	CASSVIAGSTDTQYF
.	.	TRBV27	TRBJ2-7	TGTGCCAGCAGTTCCGGACAGTCGTCCTACGAGCAGTACTTC	CASSSGQSSYEQYF
.	.	TRBV27	TRBJ2-7	TGTGCCAGCAGCCGCCGGCACTCCGACACCACCTACGAGCAGTACTTC	CASSRRHSDTTYEQYF
TRBD2	.	TRBV7-9	TRBJ2-7	TGTGCCAGCAGCTTTCTTGCGGGAGGACCTCTGATGGGTGAGCAGTACTTC	CASSFLAGGPLMGEQYF
TRBD2	.	TRBV28	TRBJ2-5	TGTGCCAGCTCTTTCCCTCAGGGACTACAAGAGACCCAGTACTTC	CASSFPQGLQETQYF
.	.	TRBV25-1	TRBJ1-1	TGTGCCAGCCTGGGGGGCACTGAAGCTTTCTTT	CASLGGTEAFF
.	.	TRBV28	TRBJ2-4	TGTGCCAGCAGTTTTTTGTCAGGTTCAAAAAACATTCAGTACTTC	CASSFLSGSKNIQYF
.	.	TRBV6-5	TRBJ1-5	TGTGCCAGCAGCCTTGGAGGCAGCAATCAGCCCCAGCATTTT	CASSLGGSNQPQHF
.	.	TRBV27	TRBJ2-2	TGTGCCAGCAGTTTTGACTCAGGACAGAACACCGGGGAGCTGTTTTTT	CASSFDSGQNTGELFF
TRBD2	.	TRBV4-2	TRBJ2-7	TGTGCCAGCAGCCCAAGGGGAGGGTTCCACGAGCAGTACTTC	CASSPRGGFHEQYF
.	.	TRBV29-1	TRBJ1-4	TGCAGCGTGGCAGGGGCAACTAATGAAAAACTGTTTTTT	CSVAGATNEKLFF
.	.	TRBV7-9	TRBJ2-5	TGTGCCAGCAGCTTACCGGCTGGCGGAGGTCAAGAGACCCAGTACTTC	CASSLPAGGGQETQYF
.	.	TRBV4-1	TRBJ1-1	TGCGCCAGCAGCCAAGACACTGAAGCTTTCTTT	CASSQDTEAFF
TRBD2	.	TRBV4-1	TRBJ2-7	TGCGCCAGCAGCCAAGGGGGCGGGAGTTCCTACGAGCAGTACTTC	CASSQGGGSSYEQYF
.	few	TRBV4-1	TRBJ1-4	TGCGCCAGCAGCCAAGGTGCAGGGTATAATGAAAAACTGTTTTTT	CASSQGAGYNEKLFF
TRBD2	.	TRBV11-2	TRBJ2-7	TGTGCCAGCAGCTTAGAAGCTAGCGGGGGATACGAGCAGTACTTC	CASSLEASGGYEQYF
.	.	TRBV29-1	TRBJ2-1	TGCAGCGGGGCCACGGGGGTCAATGAGCAGTTCTTC	CSGATGVNEQFF
.	.	TRBV6-1	TRBJ1-1	TGTGCCAGCAGTGAACCAGGGGAGGGAAGAGACACTGAAGCTTTCTTT	CASSEPGEGRDTEAFF
.	.	TRBV5-4	TRBJ2-7	TGTGCCAGCAGCTTGGGAGTTCCTTACGAGCAGTACTTC	CASSLGVPYEQYF
.	.	TRBV27	TRBJ2-1	TGTGCCAGCAGTTATCCGGACTACAATGAGCAGTTCTTC	CASSYPDYNEQFF
TRBD2	.	TRBV6-5	TRBJ2-5	TGTGCCAGCAGTTACTTGCGGGAGGTGAAGGAGACCCAGTACTTC	CASSYLREVKETQYF